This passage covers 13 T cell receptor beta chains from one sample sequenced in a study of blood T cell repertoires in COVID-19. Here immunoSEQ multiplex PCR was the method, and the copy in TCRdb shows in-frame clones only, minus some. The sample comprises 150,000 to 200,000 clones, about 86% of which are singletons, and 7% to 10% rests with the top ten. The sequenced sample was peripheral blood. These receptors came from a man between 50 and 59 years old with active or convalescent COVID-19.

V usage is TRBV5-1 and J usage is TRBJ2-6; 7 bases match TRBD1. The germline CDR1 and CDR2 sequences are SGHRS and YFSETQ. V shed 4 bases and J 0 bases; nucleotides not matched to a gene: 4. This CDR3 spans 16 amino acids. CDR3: CASSKGTASGANVLTF. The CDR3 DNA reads TGCGCCAGCAGCAAAGGGACAGCCTCTGGGGCCAACGTCCTGACTTTC.

CDR3 bases: TGTGCCAGCAGCTCTCAGGGGACCCCGAACACTGAAGCTTTCTTT. Amino acid sequence: CASSSQGTPNTEAFF. The chain recombines TRBV7-3 with TRBJ1-1, with D possibly TRBD1 on 6 matching bases. V gave up 4 bases and J gave up 1 base, with 13 bases separating them. Germline loops: CDR1 SGHTA, CDR2 FQGTGA. The CDR3 is made up of 15 amino acids.

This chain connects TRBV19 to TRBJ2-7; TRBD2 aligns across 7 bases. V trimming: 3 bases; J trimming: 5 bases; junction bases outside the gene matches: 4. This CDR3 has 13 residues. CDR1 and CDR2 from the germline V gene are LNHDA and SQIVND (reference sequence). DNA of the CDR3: TGTGCCAGTAGTATTGGGAGGGCCAACGAGCAGTACTTC. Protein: CASSIGRANEQYF.

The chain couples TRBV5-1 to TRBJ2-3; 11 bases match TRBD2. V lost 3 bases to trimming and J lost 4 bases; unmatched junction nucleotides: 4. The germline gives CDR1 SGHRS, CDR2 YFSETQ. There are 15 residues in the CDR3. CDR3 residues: CASSSTSGKADTQYF. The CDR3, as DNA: TGCGCCAGCAGCTCGACTAGCGGGAAGGCAGATACGCAGTATTTT.

CDR3 coding DNA: TGTGCCTGGAGTGTACCTGGGACAGGGAAGGCCTACGAGCAGTACTTC. This sequence encodes CAWSVPGTGKAYEQYF. The gene calls are TRBV30 and TRBJ2-7; 9 bases are a match to TRBD1. The V segment lost 0 bases and the J segment 2 bases; nucleotides outside the gene matches: 8. Germline V lookup: CDR1 GTSNPN, CDR2 SVGIG (reference sequence). The CDR3 is 16 residues long.

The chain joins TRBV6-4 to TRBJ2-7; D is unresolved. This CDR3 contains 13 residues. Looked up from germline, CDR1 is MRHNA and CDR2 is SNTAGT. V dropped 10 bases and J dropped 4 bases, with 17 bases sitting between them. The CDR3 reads CATDGSDVYEQYF. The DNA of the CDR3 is TGTGCCACCGACGGCAGCGACGTTTACGAGCAGTACTTC.

The CDR3 sequence is CAISDGDRVVYTF. Here the CDR3 DNA reads TGTGCCATCAGTGACGGGGACAGGGTAGTCTACACCTTC. The rearrangement links TRBV10-3 to TRBJ1-2; TRBD1 matches 9 bases. The germline CDR1 and CDR2 sequences are ENHRY and SYGVKD. The CDR3 sequence is 13 residues long. Trimming cost V 3 bases and J 10 bases; bases outside gene matches: 6.

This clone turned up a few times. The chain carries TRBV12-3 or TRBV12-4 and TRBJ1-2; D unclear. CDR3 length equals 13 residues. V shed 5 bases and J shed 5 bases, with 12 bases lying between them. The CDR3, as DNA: TGTGCCAGCAGTCCGGGAGAGAGTTATGGCTACACCTTC. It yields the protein CASSPGESYGYTF.

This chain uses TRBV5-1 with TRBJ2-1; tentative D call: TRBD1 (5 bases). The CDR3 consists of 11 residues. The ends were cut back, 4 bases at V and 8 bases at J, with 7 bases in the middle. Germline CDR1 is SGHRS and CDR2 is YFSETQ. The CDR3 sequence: CASSEGDEQFF. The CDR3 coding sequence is TGCGCCAGCAGCGAAGGGGATGAGCAGTTCTTC.

As DNA, the CDR3 is TGTGCCAGCAGATCCACAGGGGTGGGGCAGTTCTTC. It encodes CASRSTGVGQFF. The chain is built from TRBV3-1 (or the pseudogene TRBV3-2) and TRBJ2-1; 7 bases match TRBD1. Unmatched junction bases numbered 8, after V lost 6 bases and J lost 12 bases. The CDR3 covers 12 residues. Per the germline V gene, CDR1 is LGHDT and CDR2 is YNNKEL (reference sequence).

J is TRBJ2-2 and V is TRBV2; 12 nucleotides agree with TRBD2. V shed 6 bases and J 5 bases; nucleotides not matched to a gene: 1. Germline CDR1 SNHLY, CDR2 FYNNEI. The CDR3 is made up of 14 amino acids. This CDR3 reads CASRGLAGTGELFF. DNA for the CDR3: TGTGCCAGCAGAGGACTAGCGGGGACCGGGGAGCTGTTTTTT.

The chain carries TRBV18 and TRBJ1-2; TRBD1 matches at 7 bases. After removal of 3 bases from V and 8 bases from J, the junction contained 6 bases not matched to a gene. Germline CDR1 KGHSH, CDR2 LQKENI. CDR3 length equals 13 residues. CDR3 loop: CASSPGTVQGYTF. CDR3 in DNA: TGTGCCAGCTCACCTGGGACAGTACAGGGCTACACCTTC. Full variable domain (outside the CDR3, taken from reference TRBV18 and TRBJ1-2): NAGVMQNPRHLVRRRGQEARLRCSPMKGHSHVYWYRQLPEEGLKFMVYLQKENIIDESGMPKERFSAEFPKEGPSILRIQQVVRGDSAAYFCASSPGTVQGYTFGSGTRLTVV.

CDR3 residues: CASSEAGNRGDGYTF. In nucleotides, the CDR3 is TGTGCCAGCAGTGAAGCAGGGAACAGGGGGGATGGCTACACCTTC. The chain links TRBV6-1 to TRBJ1-2, with TRBD1 matching over 8 bases. The V and J ends lost 0 bases and 6 bases, in that order; junction bases with no gene match: 6. There are 15 residues in the CDR3. Germline V gives CDR1 MNHNS, CDR2 SASEGT.